One T cell receptor (beta chain) is described in this entry. Libraries were prepared by immunoSEQ multiplex PCR; TCRdb keeps only in-frame clonotypes and omits some of them. The top ten hold more than 0.9% of the sample, which has more than 55,000 clones, around 90% seen once. This sample was included in a study of T cell changes during pregnancy in multiple sclerosis. With 3 bases removed from V and 4 bases from J, the gap between germline ends came to 19 bases. In germline, CDR1 is SGHTS, CDR2 YDEGEE. The CDR3 length is 17 residues. The rearrangement uses TRBV5-8 and TRBJ1-4; D possibly corresponds to TRBD1 (5 bases). The specimen comprised peripheral blood, sampled in the third trimester of pregnancy. The source is a female donor with multiple sclerosis, enrolled in a pregnancy study. The CDR3 protein is CASSSPMFRDYNEKLFF. CDR3 DNA: TGTGCCAGCAGCTCGCCGATGTTCAGGGATTATAATGAAAAACTGTTTTTT.